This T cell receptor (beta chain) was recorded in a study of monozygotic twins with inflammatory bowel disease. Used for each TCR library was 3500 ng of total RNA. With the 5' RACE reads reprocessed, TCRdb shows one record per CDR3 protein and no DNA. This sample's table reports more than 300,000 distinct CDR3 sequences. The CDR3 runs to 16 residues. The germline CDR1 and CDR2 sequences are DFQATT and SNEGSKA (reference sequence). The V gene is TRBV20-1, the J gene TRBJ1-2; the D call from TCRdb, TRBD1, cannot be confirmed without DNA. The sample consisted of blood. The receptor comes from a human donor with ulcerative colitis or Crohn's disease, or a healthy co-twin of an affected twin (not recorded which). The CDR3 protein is CSARADRELTNYGYTF.